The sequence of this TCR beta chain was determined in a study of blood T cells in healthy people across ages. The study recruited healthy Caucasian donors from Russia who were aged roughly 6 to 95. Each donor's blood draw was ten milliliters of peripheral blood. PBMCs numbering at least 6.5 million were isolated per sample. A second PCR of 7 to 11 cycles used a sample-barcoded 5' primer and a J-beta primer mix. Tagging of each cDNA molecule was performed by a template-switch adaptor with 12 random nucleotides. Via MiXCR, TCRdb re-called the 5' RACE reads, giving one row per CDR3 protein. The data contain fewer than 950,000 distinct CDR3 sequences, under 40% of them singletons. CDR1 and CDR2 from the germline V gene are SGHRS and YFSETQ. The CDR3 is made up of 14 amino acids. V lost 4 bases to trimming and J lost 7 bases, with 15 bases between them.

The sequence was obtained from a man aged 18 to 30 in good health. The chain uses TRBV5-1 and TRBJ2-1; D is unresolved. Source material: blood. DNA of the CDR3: TGCGCCAGCAGCATTGACTTGGGTGGGAATGAGCAGTTCTTC. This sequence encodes CASSIDLGGNEQFF.